These 21 T cell receptor beta chains came from one sample sequenced in a study of vaccination and CD4 T cells after COVID-19. Their cognate antigens are unknown. Sequencing of DNA taken from cultured CD4+ T cells relied on the Oncomine TCR Beta short-read assay. TCRdb used MiXCR to reprocess the PCR reads, holding one entry per CDR3 protein. The table includes a few thousand distinct CDR3 sequences, over 40% detected once. Treatment noted: roughly 10-day PBMC culture with coronavirus spike peptide pools or control peptides (ViraFEST assay). The sequenced material came from CD4+ T cells from blood, cultured in vitro. The receptors stem from a human donor who had recovered from COVID-19.

DNA for the CDR3: TGTGCCACCACCCCCCGGGGTTTGGACTATGGCTACACCTTC. Amino acid sequence: CATTPRGLDYGYTF. The V gene is TRBV11-2, the J gene TRBJ1-2, with unresolved D. This CDR3 is built from 14 residues. CDR1 SGHAT and CDR2 FQNNGV come from the germline V gene. Trimming left V 10 bases short and J 3 bases short, with 18 bases between.

By sample fraction, this clonotype is large (0.1 to 1%). J is TRBJ1-5 and V is TRBV10-3; no clear D. The CDR3 runs to 15 residues. The V end was cut by 2 bases, the J end by 1 base, with 9 bases between. Germline assignment: CDR1 ENHRY and CDR2 SYGVKD. CDR3 nucleotide sequence: TGTGCCATCAGTGAGGGACTTGAAAGCAATCAGCCCCAGCATTTT. Protein sequence: CAISEGLESNQPQHF.

The chain combines TRBV19 with TRBJ1-2; the match to TRBD1 covers 7 bases. This CDR3 is 15 amino acids long. The trim removed 6 bases at V and 3 bases at J, leaving 10 bases unmatched. The germline V gene has CDR1 LNHDA and CDR2 SQIVND (reference sequence). The DNA of the CDR3 is TGTGCCAGTAGGGCGACAGGGCCTGGAGACTATGGCTACACCTTC. Translating it yields CASRATGPGDYGYTF.

The table lists this clonotype with a few counts. The gene calls are TRBV6-5 and TRBJ1-2, with a tentative D call TRBD1 (6 bases). Germline-derived CDR1 and CDR2 are MNHEY and SVGAGI. This CDR3 spans 15 amino acids. Trimming left V 1 base short and J 6 bases short, with 15 bases between. CDR3 DNA sequence: TGTGCCAGCAGTTACTACCCAGGGGCGAGAAATGGCTACACCTTC. Its translation: CASSYYPGARNGYTF.

This clonotype turned up a few times. The chain recombines TRBV20-1 with TRBJ1-1, with D unresolved. The V gene's germline CDR1 is DFQATT and CDR2 SNEGSKA (reference sequence). V was trimmed by 6 bases and J by 7 bases, leaving 12 bases between them. The CDR3 consists of 11 residues. CDR3 nucleotides: TGCAGTGCACAGAAACTGATTGAAGCTTTCTTT. Translated: CSAQKLIEAFF.

J is TRBJ2-1 and V is TRBV20-1, with D maybe TRBD1 (5 bases). The germline V gene encodes CDR1 DFQATT and CDR2 SNEGSKA (reference sequence). The CDR3 has 15 amino acids. The V and J ends lost 5 bases and 9 bases respectively, with 23 bases between them. Written as DNA, the CDR3 is TGCAGTGCTCGTCCCAGGGTAGTTTTAGGAAGTGAGCAGTTCTTC. It translates to CSARPRVVLGSEQFF.

The chain combines TRBV24-1 with TRBJ2-7; D is uncertain. Germline values: CDR1 KGHDR, CDR2 SFDVKD. The CDR3 runs to 15 residues. V was pared by 4 bases and J by 6 bases, with 18 bases between. The CDR3 loop reads CATSDSGSPLREQYF. CDR3 bases: TGTGCCACCAGTGACTCCGGGTCCCCCCTCCGCGAGCAGTACTTC.

There are a few counts of this clonotype. The chain employs TRBV2 and TRBJ1-5; a possible D gene is TRBD1 (5 bases). CDR3 size: 12 residues. V was pared by 6 bases and J by 9 bases, with 12 bases between. CDR1 is SNHLY and CDR2 is FYNNEI in the germline V gene. The DNA for the CDR3 is TGTGCCAGCAGGGGTGGGGGGGTGCCCCAGCATTTT. Protein product: CASRGGGVPQHF.

This clonotype was picked up one time. The chain employs TRBV5-1 and TRBJ1-2, with unresolved D. The germline V gene encodes CDR1 SGHRS and CDR2 YFSETQ. The CDR3 sequence is 15 residues long. V shed 0 bases and J shed 4 bases, with 13 bases lying between them. The DNA of the CDR3 is TGCGCCAGCAGCTTGGGGACTTATGGCACCTATGGCTACACCTTC. It is translated as CASSLGTYGTYGYTF.

V is TRBV7-9 and J is TRBJ2-2; no clear D gene. In germline, CDR1 is SEHNR, CDR2 FQNEAQ (reference sequence). This CDR3 spans 14 amino acids. V was shortened by 1 base and J by 8 bases, with 11 bases between the two germline ends. The CDR3 loop is CASSLDPNRGELFF. In DNA, the CDR3 is TGTGCCAGCAGCTTAGATCCGAACCGGGGGGAGCTGTTTTTT.

This clonotype came up a few times. The chain couples TRBV10-3 to TRBJ1-2, with a weak D call TRBD1 (6 bases). Trimming took off 6 bases at V and 5 bases at J, with 19 bases between the two ends. The CDR3 length is 15 residues. Germline V gene sequence: CDR1 ENHRY, CDR2 SYGVKD. The CDR3 here is CAIRDGGLGGYGYTF. CDR3 nucleotides: TGTGCCATCAGGGATGGGGGCCTAGGGGGATATGGCTACACCTTC.

The chain recombines TRBV12-3 or TRBV12-4 with TRBJ2-5; no clear D gene. CDR3 length equals 12 residues. Trimming removed 3 bases at V and 5 bases at J, with 7 bases between. The CDR3 here is CASSFSSETQYF. CDR3 nucleotide sequence: TGTGCCAGCAGTTTTTCCTCGGAGACCCAGTACTTC.

The chain links TRBV7-2 to TRBJ1-1; TRBD1 is a possible D gene (5 bases). This CDR3 has 13 residues. Per germline, CDR1 SGHTA and CDR2 FQGNSA. V shed 3 bases and J shed 4 bases, with 9 bases lying between them. This chain's CDR3 is CASSFWTRTEAFF. DNA of the CDR3: TGTGCCAGCAGCTTCTGGACACGCACTGAAGCTTTCTTT. Using reference TRBV7-2 and TRBJ1-1 for the parts outside the CDR3, the full variable domain is GAGVSQSPSNKVTEKGKDVELRCDPISGHTALYWYRQSLGQGLEFLIYFQGNSAPDKSGLPSDRFSAERTGGSVSTLTIQRTQQEDSAVYLCASSFWTRTEAFFGQGTRLTVV.

The V call is TRBV10-1, the J call TRBJ2-7; TRBD1 or TRBD2 may be the D gene (5 bases each). V was pared by 7 bases and J by 6 bases, with 19 bases between. The CDR3 loop spans 14 amino acids. CDR1 and CDR2 (germline): WNHNN, SYGVQD (reference sequence). This chain's CDR3 is CASTLRGTGTEQYF. The CDR3 DNA is TGCGCCAGCACCTTGAGGGGAACGGGGACCGAGCAGTACTTC.

The gene calls are TRBV7-6 and TRBJ1-2; weak D call: TRBD1 (6 bases). Germline lookup yields CDR1 SGHVS and CDR2 FNYEAQ. Trimming took off 1 base at V and 1 base at J, with 16 bases between the two ends. CDR3 size: 17 residues. The CDR3 DNA is TGTGCCAGCAGCTTAGATGTTTTGGGGGGCGGTAACTATGGCTACACCTTC. This encodes CASSLDVLGGGNYGYTF.

This clonotype was observed a few times. The chain links TRBV6-2 or TRBV6-3 to TRBJ1-6, with D possibly being TRBD1 (5 bases). CDR1 is MNHEY and CDR2 is SVGEGT in the germline V gene. V lost 6 bases, J lost 4 bases, and 16 bases lay in between. The length of the CDR3 is 16 residues. In DNA form, the CDR3 reads TGTGCCAGCAGACCGGGACTGAGTGTTTATAATTCACCCCTCCACTTT. Its translation: CASRPGLSVYNSPLHF.

This clonotype was detected only a few times. This rearrangement joins TRBV7-8 to TRBJ2-2; perhaps TRBD1 as D (6 bases). The CDR3 totals 15 residues. The germline gives CDR1 SGHVS, CDR2 FQNEAQ. V lost 3 bases and J lost 3, with 11 bases in between. For the CDR3, the DNA is TGTGCCAGCAGCTTGCGTGGGGGCTACACCGGGGAGCTGTTTTTT. This codes for CASSLRGGYTGELFF. The complete variable domain, with remaining parts taken from reference TRBV7-8 and TRBJ2-2, reads GAGVSQSPRYKVAKRGQDVALRCDPISGHVSLFWYQQALGQGPEFLTYFQNEAQLDKSGLPSDRFFAERPEGSVSTLKIQRTQQEDSAVYLCASSLRGGYTGELFFGEGSRLTVL.

This clonotype came up a few times. The chain employs TRBV7-9 and TRBJ1-2; D is unclear. In germline, CDR1 is SEHNR, CDR2 FQNEAQ (reference sequence). Trimming pared 5 bases from V and 0 bases from J, leaving 7 bases between. CDR3 length: 13 amino acids. CDR3 region: CASSDRTNYGYTF. CDR3 coding DNA: TGTGCCAGCAGCGATAGGACTAACTATGGCTACACCTTC. Full variable domain (outside the CDR3, taken from reference TRBV7-9 and TRBJ1-2): DTGVSQNPRHKITKRGQNVTFRCDPISEHNRLYWYRQTLGQGPEFLTYFQNEAQLEKSRLLSDRFSAERPKGSFSTLEIQRTEQGDSAMYLCASSDRTNYGYTFGSGTRLTVV.

This clonotype was seen a few times. The chain couples TRBV7-3 to TRBJ1-2, with D maybe TRBD1 (5 bases). CDR3 length equals 13 residues. Trimming removed 2 bases at V and 6 bases at J, with 10 bases between. The germline gives CDR1 SGHTA, CDR2 FQGTGA. CDR3 loop: CASSLGSRDGYTF. In DNA, the CDR3 is TGTGCCAGCAGCTTAGGGTCCAGGGATGGCTACACCTTC.

V gene TRBV6-4 combines with J gene TRBJ2-1; TRBD2 might be the D (6 bases). This CDR3 is 14 amino acids long. V lost 8 bases and J 0 bases, leaving 11 bases between the germline ends. Germline loops: CDR1 MRHNA, CDR2 SNTAGT. Here the CDR3 DNA reads TGTGCCAGCCGGGACTGCCACTCCTACAATGAGCAGTTCTTC. It yields the protein CASRDCHSYNEQFF.

This clonotype was seen only a few times. The chain links TRBV19 to TRBJ2-3; 8 nucleotides align to TRBD2. The CDR3 is made up of 14 amino acids. CDR1 and CDR2 (germline): LNHDA, SQIVND (reference sequence). V gave up 1 base and J gave up 4 bases; unmatched junction bases: 1. CDR3 sequence: CASSIGTSPDTQYF. Written as DNA, the CDR3 is TGTGCCAGTAGTATAGGGACTAGCCCAGATACGCAGTATTTT.